This T cell receptor (beta chain) was sequenced during a study of T cells after yellow fever vaccination. Trimming took off 3 bases at V and 1 base at J, with 9 bases between the two ends. CDR1 KGHSH and CDR2 LQKENI come from the germline V gene. The length of the CDR3 is 14 residues. TCRdb re-called the 5' RACE reads through MiXCR, storing one row per CDR3 protein. Seen here are some 390,000 distinct CDR3 sequences, 6.2% observed once, and the top ten hold 14% to 15%. Only a few counts were recorded for this clonotype. This material consisted of PBMCs, taken 5 days after the yellow fever booster vaccination. J is TRBJ2-5 and V is TRBV18; either TRBD1 or TRBD2 may supply D (5 bases each). The receptor comes from a man aged 25-45 years who received the YFV17D yellow fever vaccine. The CDR3 loop is CASSPSGPQETQYF. The CDR3 DNA reads as TGTGCCAGCTCACCTTCGGGGCCCCAAGAGACCCAGTACTTC.